The following is a T cell receptor beta chain sequence with its context. Its specificity is unknown. This sample was taken from a study of early T cells in non-severe SARS-CoV-2 infection. This CDR3 has 15 residues. The germline CDR1 and CDR2 sequences are SGHRS and YFSETQ. Trimming took 0 bases from V and 6 from J, leaving 16 bases between them. From the 5' RACE reads, TCRdb called clonotypes with MiXCR, one entry per CDR3 protein. The sample consists of around 61,000 distinct CDR3 sequences, about a tenth of them appearing once. Whole-study findings and limits: VDJdb matching, biased toward anti-spike CD8 responses, missed private and CD4 specificities.

The rearrangement uses TRBV5-1 and TRBJ2-7, with D possibly called TRBD1 or TRBD2 (5 bases each). This receptor was identified in an adult who was a healthcare worker with PCR-confirmed SARS-CoV-2 infection or an uninfected control (not recorded which). Sequenced: whole blood. Here the CDR3 DNA reads TGCGCCAGCAGCTTGGCCCAGGGACGCAGTTCCGAGCAGTACTTC. It is translated as CASSLAQGRSSEQYF.